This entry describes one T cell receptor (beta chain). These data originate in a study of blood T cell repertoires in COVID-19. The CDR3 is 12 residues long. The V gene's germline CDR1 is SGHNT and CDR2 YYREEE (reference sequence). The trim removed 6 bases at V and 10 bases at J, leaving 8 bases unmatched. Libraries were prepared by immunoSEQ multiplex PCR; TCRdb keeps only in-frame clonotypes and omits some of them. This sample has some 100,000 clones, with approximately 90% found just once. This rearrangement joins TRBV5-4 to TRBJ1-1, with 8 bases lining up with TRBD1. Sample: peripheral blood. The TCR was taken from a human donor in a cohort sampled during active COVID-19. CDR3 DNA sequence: TGTGCCAGCACCACCCAGGGGGCAGGAGCTTTCTTT. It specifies CASTTQGAGAFF.